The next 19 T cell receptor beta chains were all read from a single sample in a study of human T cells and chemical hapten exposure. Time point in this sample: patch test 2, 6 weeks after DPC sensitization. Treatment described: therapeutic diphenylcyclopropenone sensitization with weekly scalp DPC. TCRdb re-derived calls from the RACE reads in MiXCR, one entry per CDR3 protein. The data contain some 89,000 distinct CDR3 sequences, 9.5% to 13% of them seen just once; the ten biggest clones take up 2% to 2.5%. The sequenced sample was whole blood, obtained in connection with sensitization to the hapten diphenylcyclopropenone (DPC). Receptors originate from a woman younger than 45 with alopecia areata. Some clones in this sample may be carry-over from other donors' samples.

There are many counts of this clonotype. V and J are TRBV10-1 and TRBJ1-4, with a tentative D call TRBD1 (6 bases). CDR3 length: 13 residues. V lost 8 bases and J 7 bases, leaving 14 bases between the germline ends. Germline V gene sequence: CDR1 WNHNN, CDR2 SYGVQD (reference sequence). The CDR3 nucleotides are TGCGCCAGCCCAGGGGATGACTCTGAAAAACTGTTTTTT. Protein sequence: CASPGDDSEKLFF.

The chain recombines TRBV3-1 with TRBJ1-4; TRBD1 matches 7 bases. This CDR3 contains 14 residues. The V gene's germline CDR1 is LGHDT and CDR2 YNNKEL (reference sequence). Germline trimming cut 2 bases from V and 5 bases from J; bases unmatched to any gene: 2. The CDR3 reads CASSQPGQNEKLFF. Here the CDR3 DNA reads TGTGCCAGCAGCCAACCGGGACAGAATGAAAAACTGTTTTTT.

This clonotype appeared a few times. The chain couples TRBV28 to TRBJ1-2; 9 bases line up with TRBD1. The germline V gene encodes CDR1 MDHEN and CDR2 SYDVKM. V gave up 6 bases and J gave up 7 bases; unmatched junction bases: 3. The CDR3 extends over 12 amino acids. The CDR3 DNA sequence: TGTGCCAGCAGGGACAGGGGTCGTGGCTACACCTTC. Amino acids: CASRDRGRGYTF.

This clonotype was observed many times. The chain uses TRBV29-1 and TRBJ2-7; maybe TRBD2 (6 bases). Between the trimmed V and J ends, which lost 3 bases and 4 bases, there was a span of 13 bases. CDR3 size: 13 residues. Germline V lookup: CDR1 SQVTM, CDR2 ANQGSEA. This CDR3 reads CSVDFGSQYEQYF. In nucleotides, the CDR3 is TGCAGCGTTGACTTCGGGAGTCAATACGAGCAGTACTTC.

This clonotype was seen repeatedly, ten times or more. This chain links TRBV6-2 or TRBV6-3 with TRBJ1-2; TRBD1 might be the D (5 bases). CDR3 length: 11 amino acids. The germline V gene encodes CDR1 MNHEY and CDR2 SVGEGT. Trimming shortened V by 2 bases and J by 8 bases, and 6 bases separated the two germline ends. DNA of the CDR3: TGTGCCAGCAGTTACCAGGGCGGCTACACCTTC. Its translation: CASSYQGGYTF.

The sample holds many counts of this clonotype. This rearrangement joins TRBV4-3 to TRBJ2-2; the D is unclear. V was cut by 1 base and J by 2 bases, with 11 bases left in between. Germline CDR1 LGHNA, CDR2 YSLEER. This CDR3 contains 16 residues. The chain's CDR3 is CASSQVPQKNTGELFF. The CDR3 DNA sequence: TGCGCCAGCAGCCAAGTACCTCAGAAAAACACCGGGGAGCTGTTTTTT.

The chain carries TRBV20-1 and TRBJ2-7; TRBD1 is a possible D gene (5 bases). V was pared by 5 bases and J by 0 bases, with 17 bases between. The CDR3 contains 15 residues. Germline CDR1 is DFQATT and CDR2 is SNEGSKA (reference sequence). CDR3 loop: CSAQTWGVSSYEQYF. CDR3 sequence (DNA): TGCAGTGCTCAGACATGGGGCGTTAGCTCCTACGAGCAGTACTTC.

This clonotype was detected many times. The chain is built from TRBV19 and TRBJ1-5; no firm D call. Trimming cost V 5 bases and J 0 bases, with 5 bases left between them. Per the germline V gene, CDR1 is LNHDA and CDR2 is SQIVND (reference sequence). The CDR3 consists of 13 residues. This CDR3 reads CASSPLSNQPQHF. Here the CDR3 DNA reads TGTGCCAGTAGTCCCCTTAGCAATCAGCCCCAGCATTTT.

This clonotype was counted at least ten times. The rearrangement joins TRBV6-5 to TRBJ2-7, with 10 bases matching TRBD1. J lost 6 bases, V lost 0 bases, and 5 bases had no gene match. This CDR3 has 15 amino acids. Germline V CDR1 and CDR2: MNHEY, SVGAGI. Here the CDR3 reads CASSYSGTGVGEQYF. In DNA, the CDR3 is TGTGCCAGCAGTTACTCTGGGACAGGGGTAGGCGAGCAGTACTTC.

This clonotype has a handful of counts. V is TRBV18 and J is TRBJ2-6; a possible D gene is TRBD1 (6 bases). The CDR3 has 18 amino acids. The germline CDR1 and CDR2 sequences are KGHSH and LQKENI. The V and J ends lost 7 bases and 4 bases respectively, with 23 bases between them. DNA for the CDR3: TGTGCCAGCTTCCCTGCAGGGGCCGGGAACTCAGGGGCCAACGTCCTGACTTTC. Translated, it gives CASFPAGAGNSGANVLTF.

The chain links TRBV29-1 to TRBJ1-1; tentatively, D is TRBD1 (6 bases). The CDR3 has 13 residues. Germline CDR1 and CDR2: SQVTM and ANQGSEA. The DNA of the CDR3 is TGCAGTGCTTACAGGGCCGTGAACACTGAAGCTTTCTTT. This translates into CSAYRAVNTEAFF.

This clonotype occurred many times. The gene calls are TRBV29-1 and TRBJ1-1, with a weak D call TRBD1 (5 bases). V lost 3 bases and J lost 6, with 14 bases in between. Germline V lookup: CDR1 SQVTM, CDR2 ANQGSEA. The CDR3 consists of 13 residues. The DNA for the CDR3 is TGCAGCGTTGAGGGACCTTATGGGGCTGAAGCTTTCTTT. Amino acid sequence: CSVEGPYGAEAFF.

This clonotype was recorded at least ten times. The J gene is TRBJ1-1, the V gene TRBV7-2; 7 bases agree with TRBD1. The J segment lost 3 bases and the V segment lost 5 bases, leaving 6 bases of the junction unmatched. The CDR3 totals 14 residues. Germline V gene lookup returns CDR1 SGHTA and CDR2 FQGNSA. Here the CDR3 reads CASSLHRGDTEAFF. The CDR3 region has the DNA TGTGCCAGCAGCCTTCACAGGGGCGACACTGAAGCTTTCTTT.

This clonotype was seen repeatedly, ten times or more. CDR3 sequence: CASTHLWGGSEQFF. The CDR3 region has the DNA TGTGCCAGCACCCACCTCTGGGGGGGATCTGAGCAGTTCTTC. The rearrangement uses TRBV28 and TRBJ2-1; 7 bases align to TRBD2. The V gene end was trimmed by 7 bases and the J gene end by 9 bases; junction bases not matched to a gene: 12. In germline, CDR1 is MDHEN, CDR2 SYDVKM. This CDR3 region has 14 residues. Variable domain in full (rest from reference TRBV28 and TRBJ2-1): DVKVTQSSRYLVKRTGEKVFLECVQDMDHENMFWYRQDPGLGLRLIYFSYDVKMKEKGDIPEGYSVSREKKERFSLILESASTNQTSMYLCASTHLWGGSEQFFGPGTRLTVL.

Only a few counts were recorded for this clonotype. The CDR3 reads CASSYGGGDQPQHF. DNA of the CDR3: TGTGCCAGCAGTTACGGTGGAGGGGATCAGCCCCAGCATTTT. The V gene is TRBV6-2 or TRBV6-3, the J gene TRBJ1-5; weak D call: TRBD1 (5 bases). The CDR3 is made up of 14 amino acids. CDR1 and CDR2 (germline): MNHEY, SVGEGT. Trimming removed 2 bases at V and 5 bases at J, with 10 bases between.

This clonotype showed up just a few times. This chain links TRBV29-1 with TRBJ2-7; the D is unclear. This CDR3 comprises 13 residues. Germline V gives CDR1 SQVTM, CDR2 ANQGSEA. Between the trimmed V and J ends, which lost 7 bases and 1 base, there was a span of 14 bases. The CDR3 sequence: CSATSTLSYEQYF. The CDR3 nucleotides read TGCAGCGCCACATCGACCCTATCCTACGAGCAGTACTTC.

The CDR3 spells CSARADRIPDTQYF. The CDR3 DNA follows: TGCAGTGCTAGAGCAGACCGGATTCCAGATACGCAGTATTTT. This sequence joins TRBV20-1 and TRBJ2-3; D not certain. V was cut by 1 base and J by 4 bases, with 12 bases left in between. Germline V lookup: CDR1 DFQATT, CDR2 SNEGSKA (reference sequence). The CDR3 is 14 amino acids.

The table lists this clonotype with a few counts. The CDR3 loop reads CASATRRGSTNEKLFF. The CDR3 bases are TGTGCTAGTGCTACTAGGAGGGGTTCCACTAATGAAAAACTGTTTTTT. V usage is TRBV12-5 and J usage is TRBJ1-4, with a possible D match to TRBD1 (5 bases). Per the germline V gene, CDR1 is LGHNT and CDR2 is FRNRAP. V lost 7 bases, J lost 2 bases, and 17 bases lay in between. CDR3 length: 16 residues.

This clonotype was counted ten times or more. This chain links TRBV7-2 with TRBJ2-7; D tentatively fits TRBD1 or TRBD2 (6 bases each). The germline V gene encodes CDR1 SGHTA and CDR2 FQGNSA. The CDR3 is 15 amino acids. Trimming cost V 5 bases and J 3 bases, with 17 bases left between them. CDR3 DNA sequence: TGTGCCAGCAGCCAAGCATCGGGGGCCGGCTACGAGCAGTACTTC. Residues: CASSQASGAGYEQYF.